These 11 T cell receptor beta chains came from one sample sequenced in a study of blood T cells in healthy people across ages. Combining a sample-barcoded 5' primer with a J-beta primer mix, a second PCR ran for roughly 7 to 12 cycles. One entry per CDR3 protein results from TCRdb running MiXCR on the 5' RACE reads. The sample records 850,000 to 1,300,000 distinct CDR3 sequences, roughly 45% being singletons. Input material: blood. Every receptor here comes from a woman aged 55-75 years in good health.

The CDR3 sequence is CASSLGTGTGDEQYF. The CDR3 coding sequence is TGTGCCAGCAGCTTAGGAACCGGGACAGGGGACGAGCAGTACTTC. The chain combines TRBV7-7 with TRBJ2-7, with TRBD1 matching 10 bases. CDR1 and CDR2 from the germline V gene are SSHAT and FNYEAQ (reference sequence). The CDR3 totals 15 residues. V shed 1 base, J shed 5 bases, and the junction held 5 bases outside the gene matches.

This clonotype was picked up many times. The chain carries TRBV6-2 or TRBV6-3 and TRBJ2-4; no reliable D call. The CDR3 length is 15 residues. In germline, CDR1 is MNHEY, CDR2 SVGEGT. V lost 4 bases to trimming and J lost 1 base, with 11 bases between them. CDR3 in amino acids: CASSLSGVAKNIQYF. The DNA of the CDR3 is TGTGCCAGCAGTTTATCTGGGGTGGCCAAAAACATTCAGTACTTC.

J is TRBJ2-1 and V is TRBV7-2, with unresolved D. CDR3 length: 16 amino acids. V lost 5 bases and J 6 bases, leaving 20 bases between the germline ends. Germline V gene data show CDR1 as SGHTA and CDR2 as FQGNSA. The CDR3 loop is CASSALTRSASNEQFF. The CDR3 nucleotides read TGTGCCAGCAGCGCTCTGACGCGGAGTGCGTCCAATGAGCAGTTCTTC.

This clonotype was observed a few times. J is TRBJ1-2 and V is TRBV7-9, with D perhaps TRBD1 (6 bases). Between the trimmed V and J ends, which lost 1 base and 2 bases, there was a span of 8 bases. The CDR3 spans 14 residues. Germline V gene data show CDR1 as SEHNR and CDR2 as FQNEAQ (reference sequence). CDR3 DNA: TGTGCCAGCAGCTTAGGGGGGCGGAACTATGGCTACACCTTC. It is translated as CASSLGGRNYGYTF.

V gene TRBV4-2 combines with J gene TRBJ2-2; TRBD1 agrees at 10 bases. The germline CDR1 and CDR2 sequences are LGHNA and YNFKEQ. CDR3 length equals 16 residues. Trimming removed 4 bases from V and 6 bases from J; junction bases left unmatched: 8. CDR3: CASSRYGTGVSGELFF. DNA of the CDR3: TGTGCCAGCAGCCGGTACGGGACAGGGGTTTCCGGGGAGCTGTTTTTT.

The gene calls are TRBV6-5 and TRBJ2-1, with a weak D call TRBD1 (5 bases). Trimming left V 0 bases short and J 8 bases short, with 11 bases between. Germline CDR1 and CDR2: MNHEY and SVGAGI. This CDR3 is 14 amino acids long. The CDR3 protein is CASSYSTQGYEQFF. The CDR3 region has the DNA TGTGCCAGCAGTTACTCGACCCAGGGATATGAGCAGTTCTTC.

This clonotype showed up just a few times. The chain joins TRBV4-2 to TRBJ2-1, with 10 bases that match TRBD2. V gave up 0 bases and J gave up 1 base; unmatched junction bases: 9. This CDR3 region has 19 residues. Germline CDR1 reads LGHNA; CDR2 reads YNFKEQ. The CDR3 DNA follows: TGTGCCAGCAGCCAAGATATGAGCGGGAGGGGGGGATCCTACAATGAGCAGTTCTTC. Its protein product is CASSQDMSGRGGSYNEQFF.

The chain couples TRBV27 to TRBJ2-1; 7 bases align to TRBD2. Per germline, CDR1 MNHEY and CDR2 SMNVEV (reference sequence). This CDR3 has 14 residues. Unmatched junction bases numbered 3, after V lost 5 bases and J lost 2 bases. In DNA form, the CDR3 reads TGTGCCAGCAGTATGGGACTACCCTACAATGAGCAGTTCTTC. It specifies CASSMGLPYNEQFF.

This clonotype was picked up a small number of times. The rearrangement links TRBV5-1 to TRBJ1-1, with D perhaps TRBD1 (6 bases). V was clipped by 0 bases and J by 0 bases, with 12 bases between them. Germline CDR1 reads SGHRS; CDR2 reads YFSETQ. The CDR3 is 16 residues long. The CDR3 nucleotides read TGCGCCAGCAGCTTGGAGGGGGGCAGGATGAACACTGAAGCTTTCTTT. Protein product: CASSLEGGRMNTEAFF.

CDR3 sequence: CSARPLAGDLSYNEQYF. CDR3 in DNA: TGCAGTGCTAGACCCCTAGCGGGAGACCTCTCCTACAATGAGCAGTACTTC. The V and J genes are TRBV20-1 and TRBJ2-1; TRBD2 matches 10 bases. The DNA end is a closer match to TRBJ2-7, so the J assignment may be wrong. CDR3 size: 17 residues. Germline assignment: CDR1 DFQATT and CDR2 SNEGSKA (reference sequence).

A note on this clonotype: One end of the junction varies from germline; a read error may be responsible. The chain uses TRBV20-1 and TRBJ1-1, with 8 bases lining up with TRBD1. Germline lookup yields CDR1 DFQATT and CDR2 SNEGSKA (reference sequence). CDR3 size: 15 residues. Here the CDR3 reads CSASSGQGVNTDAFF. The CDR3 nucleotides are TGCAGTGCTAGCTCAGGACAGGGAGTGAACACTGATGCTTTCTTT.